This is a list of T cell receptor beta chains from one sample in a study of T cells in Graves' hyperthyroidism and ophthalmopathy. TCRdb re-called the multiplex PCR reads with MiXCR, one entry per CDR3 protein. This sample has more than 500,000 distinct CDR3 sequences; 40% to 55% occur once, and the top ten carry around 20%. Sequencing used peripheral blood or thyroid tissue (not recorded which). The receptors derive from an adult woman with Graves' disease, either hyperthyroidism or ophthalmopathy (not recorded which). The CDR3 runs from the conserved cysteine through the conserved F or W. Fields, in order: clone size, V gene, J gene, D gene, CDR3 protein, CDR3 DNA. The D gene is left open where the match is weak. Not every row has a clone size; where given, it reads once, few, many or a size class.

.,TRBV10-3,TRBJ2-5,.,CAVSELTGEAQYF,TGTGCCGTCAGTGAGTTGACTGGGGAGGCCCAGTACTTC
.,TRBV7-4,TRBJ2-5,TRBD1,CASRWGQTEMETQYF,TGTGCCAGCAGATGGGGACAGACCGAAATGGAGACCCAGTACTTC
.,TRBV7-2,TRBJ2-5,.,CAGSFMGIQETQYF,TGTGCCGGCAGCTTTATGGGGATCCAAGAGACCCAGTACTTC
once,TRBV29-1,TRBJ1-1,.,CSVASRGAGGTEAFF,TGCAGCGTTGCCTCACGGGGGGCTGGGGGCACTGAAGCTTTCTTT
.,TRBV5-4,TRBJ1-2,TRBD1,CASSLGDRRGYTF,TGTGCCAGCAGCTTGGGGGACAGGCGAGGCTACACCTTC
.,TRBV15,TRBJ1-2,TRBD1,CATSSPGQGLNYGYTF,TGTGCCACCAGCAGCCCAGGACAGGGATTGAACTATGGCTACACCTTC
many,TRBV11-2,TRBJ2-2,.,CASSFRDSTTGELFF,TGTGCCAGCAGCTTCCGGGACTCAACGACCGGGGAGCTGTTTTTT
.,TRBV19,TRBJ2-1,TRBD1,CASSRQGVFYEQFF,TGTGCCAGTAGTAGGCAGGGGGTATTCTATGAGCAGTTCTTC
.,TRBV20-1,TRBJ2-5,TRBD2,CSARVLAEGVWGETQYF,TGCAGTGCTAGGGTCCTAGCGGAAGGAGTTTGGGGAGAGACCCAGTACTTC
many,TRBV6-1,TRBJ2-7,.,CASSEAEESSYEQYF,TGTGCCAGCAGTGAAGCAGAAGAAAGCTCCTACGAGCAGTACTTC
many,TRBV10-3,TRBJ2-7,.,CAISEMGPNEQYF,TGTGCCATCAGTGAAATGGGTCCCAACGAGCAGTACTTC
.,TRBV29-1,TRBJ2-1,TRBD2,CSVPRLAHNEQFF,TGCAGCGTCCCGAGACTAGCGCACAATGAGCAGTTCTTC
.,TRBV5-5,TRBJ1-6,.,CASSRMAMWDSPLHF,TGTGCCAGCAGCCGGATGGCCATGTGGGATTCACCCCTCCACTTT
.,TRBV20-1,TRBJ1-2,.,CSAQTPGRAGGYTF,TGCAGTGCCCAAACCCCCGGGAGGGCTGGTGGCTACACCTTC
.,TRBV7-9,TRBJ1-4,.,CASSFGTGETTLGGEKLFF,TGTGCCAGCAGCTTCGGCACCGGGGAGACGACACTAGGCGGTGAAAAACTGTTTTTT
few,TRBV6-5,TRBJ2-2,TRBD1,CASSRRQGAPGGELFF,TGTGCCAGCAGTCGGAGACAGGGGGCGCCGGGCGGGGAGCTGTTTTTT
many,TRBV2,TRBJ1-1,.,CASTGFGDEAFF,TGTGCCAGTACAGGGTTTGGGGATGAAGCTTTCTTT
many,TRBV20-1,TRBJ1-3,.,CSAGDGRNTIYF,TGCAGTGCTGGGGACGGGAGGAACACCATATATTTT
many,TRBV24-1,TRBJ2-2,TRBD1,CATSQTGLNTGELFF,TGTGCCACCAGTCAGACAGGGCTGAACACCGGGGAGCTGTTTTTT
many,TRBV5-1,TRBJ1-4,.,CASSLIGGNEKLFF,TGCGCCAGCAGCTTGATAGGGGGAAATGAAAAACTGTTTTTT
.,TRBV11-2,TRBJ2-7,.,CASSFRRQFTSYEQYF,TGTGCCAGCAGCTTTAGACGACAGTTTACCTCCTACGAGCAGTACTTC
.,TRBV11-2,TRBJ1-2,.,CASSLVAVHYGYTF,TGTGCCAGCAGCTTAGTGGCAGTGCACTATGGCTACACCTTC
many,TRBV7-2,TRBJ1-2,.,CASSSGGVIVGYYGYTF,TGTGCCAGCAGCTCCGGAGGGGTGATTGTGGGATACTATGGCTACACCTTC
.,TRBV20-1,TRBJ1-5,.,CSAPKEGRLYQPQHF,TGCAGTGCTCCAAAAGAGGGGCGACTCTATCAGCCCCAGCATTTT
few,TRBV29-1,TRBJ1-2,.,CSVANEGYGYTF,TGCAGCGTGGCAAACGAGGGATATGGCTACACCTTC
few,TRBV28,TRBJ2-5,TRBD1,CASRPYRGPYQETQYF,TGTGCCAGCAGACCATACAGGGGGCCGTACCAAGAGACCCAGTACTTC
few,TRBV27,TRBJ2-7,TRBD2,CASSRGGEGSYEQYF,TGTGCCAGCAGTCGCGGGGGGGAGGGATCCTACGAGCAGTACTTC
many,TRBV29-1,TRBJ1-2,.,CSVDEMGSYTF,TGCAGCGTCGACGAGATGGGGAGCTACACCTTC
many,TRBV7-9,TRBJ2-7,.,CASSVRDNYEQYF,TGTGCCAGCAGCGTCCGGGACAACTACGAGCAGTACTTC
many,TRBV20-1,TRBJ1-2,.,CSARDAGSRGYGYTF,TGCAGTGCTAGAGATGCGGGTTCAAGAGGGTATGGCTACACCTTC
many,TRBV20-1,TRBJ1-2,.,CSATTPKHRPYGYTF,TGCAGTGCTACGACTCCTAAACATAGGCCCTATGGCTACACCTTC
.,TRBV10-3,TRBJ2-7,TRBD1,CAISEREGARRYF,TGTGCCATCAGTGAGAGAGAGGGGGCGAGAAGATACTTC
.,TRBV28,TRBJ2-7,.,CASTRLGVYEQYF,TGTGCCAGCACCCGGCTGGGGGTGTACGAGCAGTACTTC
few,TRBV7-3,TRBJ2-1,.,CASSLKGKGGYNEQFF,TGTGCCAGCAGCTTAAAAGGGAAAGGGGGGTACAATGAGCAGTTCTTC
many,TRBV15,TRBJ1-5,.,CATSRDYSGKAQHF,TGTGCCACCAGCAGAGATTACTCAGGGAAGGCCCAGCATTTT
.,TRBV7-4,TRBJ1-3,TRBD1,CASSPTWTGEENTINF,TGTGCCAGCAGCCCTACGTGGACAGGAGAAGAAAACACCATAAATTTT
.,TRBV7-8,TRBJ1-2,TRBD1,CASSRDRQDNYGYTF,TGTGCCAGCAGCAGGGACAGACAGGACAACTATGGCTACACCTTC
many,TRBV15,TRBJ2-5,.,CATSRVTKQETQYF,TGTGCCACCAGCAGGGTGACTAAACAAGAGACCCAGTACTTC
.,TRBV27,TRBJ1-1,TRBD1,CASSLRDRGKNTEAFF,TGTGCCAGCAGTTTGAGGGACAGGGGAAAGAACACTGAAGCTTTCTTT
.,TRBV29-1,TRBJ2-5,.,CSVAGSETQYF,TGCAGCGTTGCCGGGAGCGAGACCCAGTACTTC
.,TRBV10-3,TRBJ2-7,.,CAINPGHQYEQYF,TGTGCCATCAATCCGGGACACCAATACGAGCAGTACTTC
.,TRBV7-3,TRBJ2-5,.,CASSLTRCLTQYF,TGTGCCAGCAGCTTAACACGGTGCCTCACCCAGTACTTC
.,TRBV29-1,TRBJ1-2,TRBD1,CSTGTGNGYTF,TGCAGCACCGGGACAGGGAATGGCTACACCTTC
.,TRBV20-1,TRBJ1-5,.,CSASDQGAHQPQHF,TGCAGTGCTAGCGATCAGGGTGCACATCAGCCCCAGCATTTT
.,TRBV10-3,TRBJ2-7,TRBD2,CAIRATSGRSYEQYF,TGTGCCATCAGGGCCACTAGCGGGAGATCCTACGAGCAGTACTTC
.,TRBV15,TRBJ2-5,.,CATSREGSVETQYF,TGTGCCACCAGCAGAGAGGGCTCTGTCGAGACCCAGTACTTC
.,TRBV2,TRBJ2-1,.,CASSYNRNEQFF,TGTGCCAGCTCATACAACCGCAATGAGCAGTTCTTC
many,TRBV20-1,TRBJ2-7,TRBD2,CSAGEGLAAYEQYF,TGCAGTGCCGGAGAGGGACTAGCTGCCTACGAGCAGTACTTC